The 13 T cell receptor beta chains below all came from one sample that was sequenced in a study of blood T cell repertoires in COVID-19. Repertoires were generated with immunoSEQ multiplex PCR, while TCRdb's copy carries only in-frame clones and drops some. Of approximately 300,000 clones listed, about 93% are singletons. Input material: peripheral blood. The source of these receptors is a woman in her 30s with COVID-19, enrolled during active disease.

The chain uses TRBV9 and TRBJ2-1, with D possibly TRBD2 on 5 matching bases. Germline V gives CDR1 SGDLS, CDR2 YYNGEE. This CDR3 is built from 16 residues. The V gene lost 0 bases and the J gene lost 0 bases, with 10 bases spanning the gap. The CDR3 DNA is TGTGCCAGCAGCGTAGTAGGGAGAAGCTCCTACAATGAGCAGTTCTTC. This gives the protein CASSVVGRSSYNEQFF.

The V call is TRBV12-3 or TRBV12-4, the J call TRBJ1-5; D remains unclear. V gave up 5 bases and J gave up 7 bases, with 9 bases separating them. The CDR3 is 12 residues long. The CDR3: CASSPVGQPQHF. CDR3 nucleotide sequence: TGTGCCAGCAGTCCCGTCGGGCAGCCCCAGCATTTT.

The chain recombines TRBV13 with TRBJ1-1; no reliable D call. The germline V and J ends were trimmed by 5 bases and 6 bases, with 13 bases remaining between them. CDR1 and CDR2 (germline): PRHDT, FYEKMQ (reference sequence). The length of the CDR3 is 13 residues. The CDR3 is CASSPGPNAEAFF. In nucleotides, the CDR3 is TGTGCCAGCAGCCCAGGCCCAAATGCTGAAGCTTTCTTT. Together with reference TRBV13 and TRBJ1-1, the CDR3 gives the full variable domain: AAGVIQSPRHLIKEKRETATLKCYPIPRHDTVYWYQQGPGQDPQFLISFYEKMQSDKGSIPDRFSAQQFSDYHSELNMSSLELGDSALYFCASSPGPNAEAFFGQGTRLTVV.

The V call is TRBV7-3, the J call TRBJ2-6, with TRBD1 as a possible D gene (6 bases). The ends were cut back, 4 bases at V and 3 bases at J, with 16 bases in the middle. The CDR3 has 17 amino acids. Germline CDR1 reads SGHTA; CDR2 reads FQGTGA. The CDR3 protein is CASSSGFYRDGANVLTF. The CDR3 DNA is TGTGCCAGCAGCTCCGGGTTCTACAGGGATGGGGCCAACGTCCTGACTTTC.

The DNA of the CDR3 is TGTGCCAGCAGCGGATACCGGACTAGCGGTTACAATGAGCAGTTCTTC. It encodes CASSGYRTSGYNEQFF. V is TRBV9 and J is TRBJ2-1; 10 positions match TRBD2. Trimming cost V 3 bases and J 4 bases; bases outside gene matches: 7. The CDR3 has 16 amino acids. In germline, CDR1 is SGDLS, CDR2 YYNGEE.

The chain employs TRBV28 and TRBJ1-6; 9 bases align to TRBD1. CDR3 length: 16 residues. Germline CDR1 reads MDHEN; CDR2 reads SYDVKM. Losses at the gene ends were 4 bases for V and 5 bases for J; bases not matched to a gene: 6. This CDR3 is CASSSIRQGDNSPLHF. The CDR3 nucleotides read TGTGCCAGCAGTTCCATCCGACAGGGGGATAATTCACCCCTCCACTTT. Together with reference TRBV28 and TRBJ1-6, the CDR3 gives the full variable domain: DVKVTQSSRYLVKRTGEKVFLECVQDMDHENMFWYRQDPGLGLRLIYFSYDVKMKEKGDIPEGYSVSREKKERFSLILESASTNQTSMYLCASSSIRQGDNSPLHFGNGTRLTVT.

The CDR3 DNA is TGTGCCAGCTCACCACCCTCTGCAGGGGGCGCGGGTAATTCACCCCTCCACTTT. Its protein is CASSPPSAGGAGNSPLHF. The gene calls are TRBV18 and TRBJ1-6; 8 bases match TRBD1. CDR3 length: 18 amino acids. Germline trimming cut 0 bases from V and 6 bases from J; bases unmatched to any gene: 10. CDR1 KGHSH and CDR2 LQKENI come from the germline V gene.

Only one count was recorded for this clone. This chain uses TRBV19 with TRBJ1-1; maybe TRBD1 (6 bases). Trimming cost V 6 bases and J 6 bases, with 20 bases left between them. This CDR3 has 15 residues. Germline V gene sequence: CDR1 LNHDA, CDR2 SQIVND (reference sequence). CDR3: CASSPTGRGAAEAFF. The CDR3 bases are TGTGCCAGTAGCCCCACCGGCAGGGGAGCGGCTGAAGCTTTCTTT.

The chain carries TRBV30 and TRBJ2-1, with D tentatively TRBD2 (5 bases). Per the germline V gene, CDR1 is GTSNPN and CDR2 is SVGIG (reference sequence). Between the trimmed V and J ends, which lost 0 bases and 6 bases, there was a span of 21 bases. CDR3 size: 17 residues. The CDR3 loop is CAWSVGQLVGSFNEQFF. The CDR3 DNA follows: TGTGCCTGGAGTGTAGGGCAGCTTGTAGGGAGCTTCAATGAGCAGTTCTTC.

The CDR3 sequence is CASKLGAGGVNEQFF. The CDR3 DNA is TGTGCCAGTAAACTTGGAGCGGGAGGGGTCAATGAGCAGTTCTTC. V gene TRBV19 combines with J gene TRBJ2-1; 10 nucleotides align to TRBD2. Germline lookup yields CDR1 LNHDA and CDR2 SQIVND (reference sequence). The CDR3 covers 15 residues. Trimming cost V 7 bases and J 6 bases; bases outside gene matches: 9.

CDR3 nucleotide sequence: TGCAGCGCTTCCCCTCCAGGGCACGGCTACACCTTC. It codes for CSASPPGHGYTF. The J gene is TRBJ1-2, the V gene TRBV29-1; D possibly corresponds to TRBD1 (5 bases). The V and J ends lost 7 bases and 8 bases respectively, with 17 bases between them. The CDR3 sequence is 12 residues long. Germline loops: CDR1 SQVTM, CDR2 ANQGSEA.

This chain joins TRBV4-1 and TRBJ2-2, with TRBD1 matching over 9 bases. After removal of 2 bases from V and 7 bases from J, the junction contained 11 bases not matched to a gene. The CDR3 runs 17 residues. The germline CDR1 and CDR2 sequences are MGHRA and YSYEKL. CDR3 amino acids: CASSQTRDRVFVGELFF. CDR3 in DNA: TGCGCCAGCAGCCAAACCCGGGACAGGGTTTTTGTCGGGGAGCTGTTTTTT.

The chain employs TRBV9 and TRBJ2-1, with D possibly being TRBD2 (6 bases). The ends were cut back, 6 bases at V and 4 bases at J, with 14 bases in the middle. CDR1 and CDR2 (germline): SGDLS, YYNGEE. The CDR3 is made up of 14 amino acids. CDR3 coding DNA: TGTGCCAGCACCTGGACGGGAGCTTACAATGAGCAGTTCTTC. Encoded protein: CASTWTGAYNEQFF.